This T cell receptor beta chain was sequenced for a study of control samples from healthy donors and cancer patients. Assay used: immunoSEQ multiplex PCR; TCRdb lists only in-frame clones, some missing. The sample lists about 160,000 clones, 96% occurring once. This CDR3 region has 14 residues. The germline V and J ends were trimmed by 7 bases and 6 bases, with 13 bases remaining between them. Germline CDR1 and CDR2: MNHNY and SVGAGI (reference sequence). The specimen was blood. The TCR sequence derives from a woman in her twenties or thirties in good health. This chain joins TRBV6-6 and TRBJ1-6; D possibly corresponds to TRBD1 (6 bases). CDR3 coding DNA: TGTGCCAGCAACACGGGACAACTTAATTCACCCCTCCACTTT. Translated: CASNTGQLNSPLHF.